One sample yielded the 20 T cell receptor beta chains listed below, sequenced in a study of cytomegalovirus exposure and HLA in healthy donors. The PCR used 60 Vbeta and 13 Jbeta primers. Sequencing was performed with immunoSEQ multiplex PCR; in TCRdb, only in-frame clones are kept and a portion is missing. The sample has roughly 120,000 clones; over 75% are singletons. Sample: PBMCs. Receptors were obtained from a human donor in good health.

The chain has TRBV6-5 and TRBJ2-3, with TRBD2 as a possible D gene (5 bases). The CDR3 loop spans 14 amino acids. From germline, CDR1 is MNHEY and CDR2 SVGAGI. The V and J ends lost 6 bases and 2 bases respectively, with 12 bases between them. The CDR3 sequence is CASSPGIYTDTQYF. The CDR3 region has the DNA TGTGCCAGCAGCCCCGGGATCTACACAGATACGCAGTATTTT.

The chain employs TRBV19 and TRBJ2-2; 7 bases map to TRBD1. This CDR3 is 16 amino acids long. V was clipped by 5 bases and J by 6 bases; unmatched bases: 12. In germline, CDR1 is LNHDA, CDR2 SQIVND (reference sequence). The CDR3 DNA follows: TGTGCCAGTAGTCCCCGTGGAACAGGGGTAGCCGGGGAGCTGTTTTTT. This gives the protein CASSPRGTGVAGELFF. Using reference TRBV19 and TRBJ2-2 for the parts outside the CDR3, the full variable domain is DGGITQSPKYLFRKEGQNVTLSCEQNLNHDAMYWYRQDPGQGLRLIYYSQIVNDFQKGDIAEGYSVSREKKESFPLTVTSAQKNPTAFYLCASSPRGTGVAGELFFGEGSRLTVL.

This clone was picked up one time. This chain uses TRBV2 with TRBJ2-5, with 7 positions matching TRBD2. With V trimmed by 2 bases and J by 5 bases, 8 bases remained unmatched. The CDR3 runs 15 residues. Germline CDR1 is SNHLY and CDR2 is FYNNEI. The CDR3 DNA is TGTGCCAGCAGTGAAAGCGGGGTTAGTAGTGAGACCCAGTACTTC. As protein: CASSESGVSSETQYF.

This chain connects TRBV7-2 to TRBJ2-7; the match to TRBD2 covers 10 bases. V trimming: 3 bases; J trimming: 4 bases; junction bases outside the gene matches: 6. CDR1 is SGHTA and CDR2 is FQGNSA in the germline V gene. The length of the CDR3 is 15 residues. CDR3 sequence (DNA): TGTGCCAGCAGCTTCTCTAGCGGGAGAATTTACGAGCAGTACTTC. Its translation: CASSFSSGRIYEQYF.

The chain joins TRBV23-1 to TRBJ2-5; 8 nucleotides match TRBD1. TRBV23-1 is known as an ORF, though its function is uncertain. CDR3 length: 15 amino acids. Trimming took 5 bases from V and 5 from J; bases not matched to a gene: 10. The CDR3 region is CASSKWTGRKETQYF. CDR3 coding DNA: TGCGCCAGCAGTAAATGGACAGGGAGGAAGGAGACCCAGTACTTC.

The chain joins TRBV27 to TRBJ2-5, with 9 bases that match TRBD1. Trimming cost V 2 bases and J 2 bases; bases outside gene matches: 18. Per germline, CDR1 MNHEY and CDR2 SMNVEV (reference sequence). This CDR3 has 20 amino acids. The CDR3 nucleotides are TGTGCCAGCAGTTTAACGTACAGGGGGCGCGAAAGTCCCTCTCAAGAGACCCAGTACTTC. Translation: CASSLTYRGRESPSQETQYF.

V is TRBV7-9 and J is TRBJ1-2; 7 nucleotides line up with TRBD1. Germline CDR1 is SEHNR and CDR2 is FQNEAQ (reference sequence). The CDR3 runs to 12 residues. The V gene end was trimmed by 3 bases and the J gene end by 8 bases; junction bases not matched to a gene: 3. This CDR3 reads CASSLTGSGYTF. CDR3 DNA: TGTGCCAGCAGCTTGACAGGGAGCGGCTACACCTTC.

There are a few counts of this clone. The chain carries TRBV27 and TRBJ1-5; no definite D call. With 6 bases removed from V and 4 bases from J, the gap between germline ends came to 7 bases. This CDR3 comprises 12 residues. The germline V gene encodes CDR1 MNHEY and CDR2 SMNVEV (reference sequence). Written as DNA, the CDR3 is TGTGCCAGCAGCCCCATTAATCAGCCCCAGCATTTT. Protein product: CASSPINQPQHF.

The chain joins TRBV10-3 to TRBJ2-5, with D tentatively TRBD2 (5 bases). CDR1 and CDR2 (germline): ENHRY, SYGVKD. Trimming took off 2 bases at V and 5 bases at J, with 12 bases between the two ends. CDR3 size: 14 residues. CDR3 bases: TGTGCCATCAGTGAGAGTCGCGGAGGTGAGACCCAGTACTTC. Its protein product is CAISESRGGETQYF.

This clone has just a few counts. V and J are TRBV25-1 and TRBJ1-1, with 10 positions matching TRBD1. CDR1 is MGHDK and CDR2 is SYGVNS in the germline V gene. V dropped 2 bases and J dropped 4; count of bases not matched to a gene: 10. There are 17 residues in the CDR3. The chain's CDR3 is CASSEERWTGGITEAFF. The CDR3 DNA follows: TGTGCCAGCAGTGAAGAAAGGTGGACAGGGGGTATCACTGAAGCTTTCTTT. The whole variable domain, filled in from reference TRBV25-1 and TRBJ1-1, reads EADIYQTPRYLVIGTGKKITLECSQTMGHDKMYWYQQDPGMELHLIHYSYGVNSTEKGDLSSESTVSRIRTEHFPLTLESARPSHTSQYLCASSEERWTGGITEAFFGQGTRLTVV.

This chain joins TRBV18 and TRBJ1-5; D unresolved. Germline V gives CDR1 KGHSH, CDR2 LQKENI. CDR3 size: 14 residues. Trimming removed 3 bases from V and 7 bases from J, with 13 bases in between. The CDR3 sequence is CASSPPPGRQPQHF. The CDR3 DNA reads TGTGCCAGCTCACCCCCCCCGGGTAGACAGCCCCAGCATTTT. Variable domain in full (rest from reference TRBV18 and TRBJ1-5): NAGVMQNPRHLVRRRGQEARLRCSPMKGHSHVYWYRQLPEEGLKFMVYLQKENIIDESGMPKERFSAEFPKEGPSILRIQQVVRGDSAAYFCASSPPPGRQPQHFGDGTRLSIL.

CDR3 protein: CASSRQGASYGYTF. The CDR3 DNA reads as TGTGCCAGCAGTAGACAGGGGGCGAGCTATGGCTACACCTTC. The genes are TRBV5-8 and TRBJ1-2; TRBD1 matches 10 bases. This CDR3 is 14 amino acids long. Trimming took 5 bases from V and 4 from J; bases not matched to a gene: 5. The germline V gene encodes CDR1 SGHTS and CDR2 YDEGEE.

The chain employs TRBV5-1 and TRBJ2-7, with TRBD1 matching over 9 bases. This CDR3 region has 14 residues. The junction had 4 bases not matched to a gene; V was cut back by 0 bases and J by 6 bases. Per germline, CDR1 SGHRS and CDR2 YFSETQ. The CDR3 spells CASSLGDRVGEQYF. The DNA of the CDR3 is TGCGCCAGCAGCTTGGGGGACAGGGTGGGCGAGCAGTACTTC.

This clone was detected once. The rearrangement joins TRBV10-3 to TRBJ1-3; D unresolved. V shed 1 base and J shed 4 bases, with 8 bases lying between them. Germline V gene data show CDR1 as ENHRY and CDR2 as SYGVKD. The CDR3 sequence is 14 residues long. The CDR3 protein is CAISELNQGNTIYF. In DNA, the CDR3 is TGTGCCATCAGTGAGTTAAACCAGGGAAACACCATATATTTT.

The chain is built from TRBV6-1 and TRBJ2-2; D gene ambiguous. CDR1 and CDR2 (germline): MNHNS, SASEGT. V lost 8 bases, J lost 5 bases, and 12 bases lay in between. The CDR3 runs to 13 residues. In DNA, the CDR3 is TGTGCCAGCGGCCCCGATCCAACCGGGGAGCTGTTTTTT. Encoded protein: CASGPDPTGELFF.

The rearrangement joins TRBV14 to TRBJ2-1, with D unresolved. The ends were cut back, 1 base at V and 10 bases at J, with 8 bases in the middle. The CDR3 is 12 residues long. Germline assignment: CDR1 SGHDN and CDR2 FVKESK. The DNA of the CDR3 is TGTGCCAGCAGCCAAGTCGTAGTAGAGCAGTTCTTC. Amino acids: CASSQVVVEQFF. Supplemented by reference TRBV14 and TRBJ2-1, the full variable domain reads EAGVTQFPSHSVIEKGQTVTLRCDPISGHDNLYWYRRVMGKEIKFLLHFVKESKQDESGMPNNRFLAERTGGTYSTLKVQPAELEDSGVYFCASSQVVVEQFFGPGTRLTVL.

The V call is TRBV19, the J call TRBJ1-4; D uncertain. CDR1 and CDR2 from the germline V gene are LNHDA and SQIVND (reference sequence). The CDR3 runs 11 residues. The V gene lost 9 bases and the J gene lost 8 bases, with 10 bases spanning the gap. Here the CDR3 reads CASFSREKLFF. Written as DNA, the CDR3 is TGTGCCAGCTTTTCGAGAGAAAAACTGTTTTTT.

The V and J genes are TRBV5-6 and TRBJ1-1; no firm D call. The germline CDR1 and CDR2 sequences are SGHDT and YYEEEE. V was trimmed by 1 base and J by 5 bases, leaving 21 bases between them. This CDR3 region has 17 residues. For the CDR3, the DNA is TGTGCCAGCAGCTTGCTAGGTAGGAGTATTGCGAGGACTGAAGCTTTCTTT. This codes for CASSLLGRSIARTEAFF.

CDR3 in DNA: TGTGCCAGCAGCTCCCCACGCAGGGGGCAGGAGACCCAGTACTTC. Translated, it gives CASSSPRRGQETQYF. V and J are TRBV11-3 and TRBJ2-5; 8 bases match TRBD1. CDR1 is SGHNT and CDR2 is YENEEA in the germline V gene. CDR3 size: 15 residues. The V gene end was trimmed by 4 bases and the J gene end by 5 bases; junction bases not matched to a gene: 9.

The V call is TRBV2, the J call TRBJ1-2, with TRBD1 identical over 9 bases. Germline V lookup: CDR1 SNHLY, CDR2 FYNNEI. Trimming at V came to 10 bases and at J to 8 bases, leaving 8 bases not matched to a gene. This CDR3 is 12 amino acids long. CDR3 protein: CATRSTGGGYTF. The CDR3 coding sequence is TGTGCCACCCGATCGACAGGGGGGGGCTACACCTTC.